Listed below are T cell receptor beta chains from one sample, sequenced in a study of T cell repertoires in cytomegalovirus infection. Their cognate antigens are unknown. MiXCR, applied by TCRdb to the reads, yields one record per CDR3 protein. The sample lists about 89,000 distinct CDR3 sequences, about 29% seen once, with roughly 70% in the top ten. The sample consisted of CD8+ T cells from cultured PBMCs, taken from culture after CMV antigen stimulation. These receptors came from a human donor in good health (CMV status not recorded). Some clones in this sample may be carry-over from other donors' samples. Each CDR3 is given with its conserved first and last residue. Fields, in order: D gene, V gene, J gene, clone size, CDR3 DNA, CDR3 protein. The D gene is left open where the match is weak. Clone size appears in some rows only: once, few, many, or a class for an expanded clone.

>-|TRBV7-2|TRBJ2-1|many
TGTGCCAGCTCAGCTGGCCCAGCTCTGGATGAGCAGTTCTTC
CASSAGPALDEQFF
>TRBD1|TRBV20-1|TRBJ2-1|few
TGCAGTGCTCAACAGGGGAATGAGCAGTTCTTC
CSAQQGNEQFF
>TRBD2|TRBV11-2|TRBJ2-5|-
TGTGCCAGCAGCTTAGATCTCGCCGGGGGGGATCAAGAGACCCAGTACTTC
CASSLDLAGGDQETQYF
>TRBD2|TRBV6-5|TRBJ2-1|-
TGTGCCAGCAGTTACCCAGCCCCTAGCGGGGGGCTCTATTTAAGCTCCTACAATGAGCAGTTCTTC
CASSYPAPSGGLYLSSYNEQFF
>-|TRBV7-6|TRBJ2-7|-
TGTGCCAGCAGCTTAGAAAAAGGGCGGGCCTACGAGCAGTACTTC
CASSLEKGRAYEQYF
>TRBD1|TRBV7-2|TRBJ2-7|-
TGTGCCAGCAGCGTAACAGGGGGCGACGAGCAGTACTTC
CASSVTGGDEQYF
>TRBD2|TRBV7-2|TRBJ2-1|many
TGTGCCAGCAGCCCGGGGACTACGGAATTGGATGAGCAGTTCTTC
CASSPGTTELDEQFF
>-|TRBV6-6|TRBJ1-1|-
TGTGCCAGCACCAAAAGGTTGGACACTGAAGCTTTCTTT
CASTKRLDTEAFF
>-|TRBV4-2|TRBJ1-3|few
TGTGCCAGCAGCCAAGACGAGGGAAACACCATATATTTT
CASSQDEGNTIYF
>TRBD2|TRBV29-1|TRBJ2-1|few
TGCAGCGTTGAGGGATTAGCGGGGGGAAGCTCCTACAATGAGCAGTTCTTC
CSVEGLAGGSSYNEQFF
>-|TRBV28|TRBJ1-4|few
TGTGCCAGCAGTCCCACAGTAGAGGGTAATGAAAAACTGTTTTTT
CASSPTVEGNEKLFF
>-|TRBV19|TRBJ1-5|-
TGTGTCAGTAGTCCCACCAGGTTGAATCAGCCCCAGCATTTT
CVSSPTRLNQPQHF
>TRBD1|TRBV7-4|TRBJ1-5|many
TGTGCCAGCAGCCCTGGACAGGGGGCGGGGGCTCCCAATCAGCCCCAGCATTTT
CASSPGQGAGAPNQPQHF
>TRBD1|TRBV12-3/TRBV12-4|TRBJ2-3|-
TGTGCCAGCAGTCACGGGACAGGAGGTACGCAGTATTTT
CASSHGTGGTQYF
>-|TRBV29-1|TRBJ1-4|many
TGCAGCGTAACTAGAAATGAAAAACTGTTTTTT
CSVTRNEKLFF
>-|TRBV12-5|TRBJ1-3|few
TGTGCTAGTGGTTTGCCTTACTCAAGCTGGAACTCTGGAAACACCATATATTTT
CASGLPYSSWNSGNTIYF
>TRBD1|TRBV11-2|TRBJ2-7|many
TGTGCCAGCAGCTGGCCCGACAGGGACCCACCGTACGAGCAGTACTTC
CASSWPDRDPPYEQYF
>TRBD2|TRBV19|TRBJ2-3|once
TGTGCCGCAGGTGATAGCGGGGCGACATTTTACGGTTCGGATACGCAGTATTTT
CAAGDSGATFYGSDTQYF
>-|TRBV7-6|TRBJ1-3|few
TGTGCCAGCGGACAGACCTTCGATTCGGGAAACACCATATATTTT
CASGQTFDSGNTIYF
>TRBD1|TRBV11-2|TRBJ2-7|-
TGTGCCAACAGCCTGGGGACAGGGAGCTACGAGCAGTACTTC
CANSLGTGSYEQYF
>TRBD1|TRBV6-1|TRBJ1-3|-
TGTGCCAGCAGTGAAGGACAGGGGGCTACTGGAAACACCATATATTTT
CASSEGQGATGNTIYF
>-|TRBV7-9|TRBJ2-5|-
TGTGCCAGCAGCTTAGCGTCACGGGACTGGGAGACCCAGTACTTC
CASSLASRDWETQYF
>TRBD1|TRBV29-1|TRBJ1-5|-
TGCAGCGTCGAGGGGGCTAATCAGCCCCAGCATTTT
CSVEGANQPQHF
>-|TRBV5-6|TRBJ2-1|-
TGTGCCAGCAGCTTGCGTAGGGCCGAGAGTGAGCAGTTCTTC
CASSLRRAESEQFF
>TRBD2|TRBV15|TRBJ2-3|-
TGTGCCACCAGCGGACTAGCGGGGGGGCCGGATACGCAGTATTTT
CATSGLAGGPDTQYF
>-|TRBV9|TRBJ2-2|few
TGTGCCAGCAGCGTACGCCAGGACAGCGCGAACACTGGGGAGCTGTTTTTT
CASSVRQDSANTGELFF
>-|TRBV6-1|TRBJ1-5|-
TGTGCCAGCACCCCCGAGGGGTATCAGCCCCAGCATTTT
CASTPEGYQPQHF
>TRBD2|TRBV4-2|TRBJ2-2|-
TGTGCCAGCAGCCAAGGACTAGCGGGGGACACCGGGGAGCTGTTTTTT
CASSQGLAGDTGELFF
>-|TRBV4-1|TRBJ2-7|-
TGCGCCAGCAGCCAAATCTCTGGGATCCTCTCCGAGCAGTACTTC
CASSQISGILSEQYF
>-|TRBV7-6|TRBJ2-1|many
TGTGCCAGCAGCTCCGCAGGCTCGGCAGATCGGTTCTTC
CASSSAGSADRFF
>TRBD1|TRBV19|TRBJ2-7|-
TGTGCCAGTAGTATGGGGACAGGGGAAGCCTACGAGCAGTACTTC
CASSMGTGEAYEQYF
>TRBD1|TRBV11-2|TRBJ1-1|many
TGTGCCAGCAGCTTAGGGACAGGGGCATTGTGGAACACTGAAGCTTTCTTT
CASSLGTGALWNTEAFF
>-|TRBV12-3/TRBV12-4|TRBJ2-7|-
TGTGCCAGCACCCAGGGGAGACTAGTCGCACATGAGCAGTACTTC
CASTQGRLVAHEQYF
>-|TRBV7-9|TRBJ1-1|-
TGTGCCTCCACGAAGATGAACACTGAAGCTTTCTTT
CASTKMNTEAFF
>-|TRBV24-1|TRBJ2-1|many
TGTGCCACCAGTGATTTAAGAGGAGTCTACAATGAGCAGTTCTTC
CATSDLRGVYNEQFF
>-|TRBV2|TRBJ2-7|many
TGTGCCAGCACTCCGCCCGGGAACTCCCCCTACGAGCAGTACTTC
CASTPPGNSPYEQYF
>TRBD1|TRBV27|TRBJ1-5|-
TGTGCCAGCAGTTTATCGGGACAGGGGTGGAATCAGCCCCAGCATTTT
CASSLSGQGWNQPQHF
>-|TRBV4-3|TRBJ2-5|-
TGCGCCAGCAGCCAAGATGTGGCGGGGAGGCGAGAGACCCAGTACTTC
CASSQDVAGRRETQYF
>-|TRBV12-3/TRBV12-4|TRBJ1-6|-
TGTGCCAGCAGTTTGGGTAATGGTAATTCACCCCTCCACTTT
CASSLGNGNSPLHF
>TRBD1|TRBV7-9|TRBJ2-7|many
TGTGCCAGCACCCAAGGGACAGGGCCCTACGAGCAGTACTTC
CASTQGTGPYEQYF
>TRBD1|TRBV18|TRBJ1-1|-
TGTGCCAGCTCAACAGGGGAGAACACTGAAGCTTTCTTT
CASSTGENTEAFF
>-|TRBV7-2|TRBJ2-7|once
TGTGCCAGCAGCTCTTTCGGGACGGAAGTATCCTACGAGCAGTACTTC
CASSSFGTEVSYEQYF
>-|TRBV7-9|TRBJ1-1|many
TGTGCCAGCAGCTGGAGAGGGACTGAAGCTTTCTTT
CASSWRGTEAFF
>-|TRBV12-3/TRBV12-4|TRBJ1-1|-
TGTGCCAGCAGTACCGCGGGACAGAACACTGAAGCTTTCTTT
CASSTAGQNTEAFF
>-|TRBV30|TRBJ1-5|-
TGTGCCTGGAGTGTACAAATTGAGGGGCAGCCCCAGCATTTT
CAWSVQIEGQPQHF
>-|TRBV7-9|TRBJ2-1|-
TGTGCCAGCAGCAGGGGGGGCTGGAGCTCCTACAATGAGCAGTTCTTC
CASSRGGWSSYNEQFF
>-|TRBV7-6|TRBJ1-1|-
TGTGCCAGCAGTTCGGACCCAACCAACACTGAAGCTTTCTTT
CASSSDPTNTEAFF
>TRBD1|TRBV12-3/TRBV12-4|TRBJ1-1|-
TGTGCCAGCAGTCTCGACAGGGGTGTTGGTCTACCGAACACTGAAGCTTTCTTT
CASSLDRGVGLPNTEAFF
>-|TRBV19|TRBJ1-2|few
TGTGCCAGTAGTATCACCTTTGCGAGCATCTATGGCTACACCTTC
CASSITFASIYGYTF
>-|TRBV20-1|TRBJ1-1|-
TGCAGTGCTAGGGGTGGCCCCGAGGTGTTTAACACTGAAGCTTTCTTT
CSARGGPEVFNTEAFF
>-|TRBV28|TRBJ1-2|-
TGTGCCAGCAGTTTACCTATTGGGGCTCCCGGACCTTACTATGGCTACACCTTC
CASSLPIGAPGPYYGYTF
>TRBD1|TRBV7-9|TRBJ2-5|-
TGTGCCAGCAGCCCGACAGGGATTCCGGAGACCCAGTACTTC
CASSPTGIPETQYF
>-|TRBV12-3/TRBV12-4|TRBJ1-1|once
TGTGCCAGCAGTTTCTGGCCGAACACTGAAGCTTTCTTT
CASSFWPNTEAFF
>TRBD1|TRBV19|TRBJ1-6|-
TGTGCCAGTAGTATATGGGACAGGGGATCTTCACCCCTCCACTTT
CASSIWDRGSSPLHF